Listed here are 10 T cell receptor beta chains from one sample, sequenced in a study of post-analysis software for immune sequencing data. Unique molecular identifiers were built into the TCR beta cDNA libraries. TCRdb used MiXCR to reprocess the PCR reads, holding one entry per CDR3 protein. The sample shows roughly 160,000 distinct CDR3 sequences, approximately 35% of them seen only once. Sequencing used blood, obtained after autologous hematopoietic stem cell transplantation. The receptors derive from a girl between 10 and 17 years old with multiple sclerosis.

This clonotype was found many times. It may be a read error: a sequence one base away is much more abundant. The J gene is TRBJ1-2, the V gene TRBV4-3, with 8 bases lining up with TRBD1. The CDR3 length is 17 residues. Germline CDR1 LGHNA, CDR2 YSLEER. Germline trimming cut 0 bases from V and 4 bases from J; bases unmatched to any gene: 10. In DNA, the CDR3 is TGCGCCAGCAGCCAAGATCGGTCAGGGGGCTTGAGCTATGGCTACACCTTC. Amino acid sequence: CASSQDRSGGLSYGYTF.

The chain uses TRBV24-1 and TRBJ2-1, with D possibly TRBD2 on 6 matching bases. The CDR3 is 16 amino acids. The V end lost 3 bases, the J end lost 6 bases, and 17 bases lay between the germline ends. CDR1 and CDR2 from the germline V gene are KGHDR and SFDVKD. CDR3 coding DNA: TGTGCCACCAGTGATGACCGGGCTAGCGCTGGCAATGAGCAGTTCTTC. Its protein is CATSDDRASAGNEQFF.

This sequence joins TRBV6-2 or TRBV6-3 and TRBJ2-3; D is unresolved. CDR1 MNHEY and CDR2 SVGEGT come from the germline V gene. Trimming removed 1 base from V and 2 bases from J, with 25 bases in between. This CDR3 is 20 amino acids long. DNA for the CDR3: TGTGCCAGCAGTTACTACCTCTTCCCACGACCTATGTGGAACACAGATACGCAGTATTTT. Amino acid sequence: CASSYYLFPRPMWNTDTQYF.

The V and J genes are TRBV5-1 and TRBJ1-2, with 9 bases fitting TRBD1. The V segment lost 4 bases and the J segment 13 bases; nucleotides outside the gene matches: 17. The CDR3 length is 15 residues. Germline lookup yields CDR1 SGHRS and CDR2 YFSETQ. CDR3 sequence (DNA): TGCGCCAGCAGCATAAATACCGGGACAGGGTTTCTTCGCACCTTC. Residues: CASSINTGTGFLRTF.

This chain joins TRBV7-2 and TRBJ2-4; D may be TRBD2 (6 bases). TRBJ2-7 matches the DNA end more closely, so the J call is doubtful. From germline, CDR1 is SGHTA and CDR2 FQGNSA. The CDR3 has 14 residues. The CDR3 nucleotides read TGTGCCAGCAGCTTCTTCGAGCGGGCCTACGAGCAGTACTTC. Translation gives CASSFFERAYEQYF.

The chain joins TRBV20-1 to TRBJ2-3, with D possibly TRBD1 on 5 matching bases. The CDR3 has 12 amino acids. The V and J ends lost 8 bases and 3 bases respectively, with 12 bases between them. Per the germline V gene, CDR1 is DFQATT and CDR2 is SNEGSKA (reference sequence). The CDR3 DNA follows: TGCAGTTCGCAGGGTTGGACAGATACGCAGTATTTT. Amino acids: CSSQGWTDTQYF.

The rearrangement joins TRBV4-1 to TRBJ1-2; TRBD1 might be the D (5 bases). The CDR3 extends over 14 amino acids. Germline assignment: CDR1 MGHRA and CDR2 YSYEKL. V was pared by 0 bases and J by 7 bases, with 12 bases between. CDR3 coding DNA: TGCGCCAGCAGCCAAGAGGGACGCCCTAGTGGCTACACCTTC. Its translation: CASSQEGRPSGYTF.

This sequence joins TRBV19 and TRBJ2-1, with D uncertain. Deletions cut 6 bases from V and 5 bases from J, with 11 bases between. Germline V gene lookup returns CDR1 LNHDA and CDR2 SQIVND (reference sequence). The CDR3 contains 13 residues. CDR3 sequence reads: CASRTDGHNEQFF. In DNA, the CDR3 is TGTGCCAGTAGGACGGACGGCCACAATGAGCAGTTCTTC. Using reference TRBV19 and TRBJ2-1 for the parts outside the CDR3, the full variable domain is DGGITQSPKYLFRKEGQNVTLSCEQNLNHDAMYWYRQDPGQGLRLIYYSQIVNDFQKGDIAEGYSVSREKKESFPLTVTSAQKNPTAFYLCASRTDGHNEQFFGPGTRLTVL.

This clonotype was observed at least ten times. The chain uses TRBV12-3 or TRBV12-4 and TRBJ2-3; possible D gene TRBD2, 6 bases. CDR3 length: 16 amino acids. V lost 3 bases to trimming and J lost 4 bases, with 17 bases between them. DNA of the CDR3: TGTGCCAGCAGTTTTTCGGCTCTCGGGGGAGCAGATACGCAGTATTTT. The encoded protein is CASSFSALGGADTQYF.

This chain links TRBV29-1 with TRBJ2-7, with TRBD1 matching over 11 bases. This CDR3 has 12 residues. Germline V lookup: CDR1 SQVTM, CDR2 ANQGSEA. Germline trimming cut 7 bases from V and 3 bases from J; bases unmatched to any gene: 2. The DNA for the CDR3 is TGCAGCGCCGGGACAGGGGGCTACGAGCAGTACTTC. Translation: CSAGTGGYEQYF.